This T cell receptor beta chain appears in the sequencing data of a study of long-term antiretroviral therapy in people with HIV. General study points: There were no data on ART adherence, viral resistance or therapy changes, a gap that limits inferences about post-ART repertoire changes.

Survey level was the resolution at which the v3.0 immunoSEQ assay ran. Profiled with immunoSEQ multiplex PCR; TCRdb holds only in-frame clones, not every one. The sample lists 21,000 or so clones, approximately 80% seen once, with approximately 5.1% in the top ten. The germline CDR1 and CDR2 sequences are WNHNN and SYGVQD (reference sequence). This CDR3 has 15 amino acids. V was clipped by 2 bases and J by 5 bases, with 15 bases between them. On this clone itself: Its matching antigen is unknown.

The sequence derives from a man aged 50 or older with HIV. The chain couples TRBV10-1 to TRBJ1-1, with D perhaps TRBD1 (5 bases). The specimen was unsorted PBMCs, collected 0.3 years after starting antiretroviral therapy. CDR3 bases: TGCGCCAGCAGTGAGACCGCGGCGGGGGGTACTGAAGCTTTCTTT. Residues: CASSETAAGGTEAFF.